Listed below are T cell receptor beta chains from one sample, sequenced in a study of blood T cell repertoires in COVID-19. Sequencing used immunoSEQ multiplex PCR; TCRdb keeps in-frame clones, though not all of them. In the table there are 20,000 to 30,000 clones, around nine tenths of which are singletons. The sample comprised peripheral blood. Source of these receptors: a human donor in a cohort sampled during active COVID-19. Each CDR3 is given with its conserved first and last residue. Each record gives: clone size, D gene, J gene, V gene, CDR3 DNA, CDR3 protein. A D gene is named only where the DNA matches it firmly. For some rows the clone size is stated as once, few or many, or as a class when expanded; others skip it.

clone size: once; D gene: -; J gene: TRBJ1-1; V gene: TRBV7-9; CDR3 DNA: TGTGCCAGCAGCCCGCACGGGTCCCATGAAGCTTTCTTT; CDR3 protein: CASSPHGSHEAFF
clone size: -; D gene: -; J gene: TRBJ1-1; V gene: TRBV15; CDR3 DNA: TGTGCCACCAGCAGAGGGCAGATGAACACTGAAGCTTTCTTT; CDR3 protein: CATSRGQMNTEAFF
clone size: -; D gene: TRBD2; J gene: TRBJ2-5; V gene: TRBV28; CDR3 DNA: TGTGCCAGCAGCCCCCCAGGACTAGCGGTTAAAGAGACCCAGTACTTC; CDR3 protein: CASSPPGLAVKETQYF
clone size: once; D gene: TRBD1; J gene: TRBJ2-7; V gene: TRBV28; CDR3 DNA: TGTGCCAGCAGCCCTGGACAGGCCGGCTACGAGCAGTACTTC; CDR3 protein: CASSPGQAGYEQYF
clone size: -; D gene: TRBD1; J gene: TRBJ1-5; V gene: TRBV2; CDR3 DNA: TGTGCCAGTAGCAGGACAGGGACGAGGAGCAATCAGCCCCAGCATTTT; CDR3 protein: CASSRTGTRSNQPQHF
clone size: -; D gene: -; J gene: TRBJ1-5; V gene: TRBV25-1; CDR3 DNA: TGTGCCAGCAGTGATTCAATTAGCAATCAGCCCCAGCATTTT; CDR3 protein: CASSDSISNQPQHF
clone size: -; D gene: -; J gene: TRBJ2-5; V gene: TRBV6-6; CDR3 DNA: TGTGCCAGCAGCTTCAGGACAGCAGGCCAAGAGACCCAGTACTTC; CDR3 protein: CASSFRTAGQETQYF
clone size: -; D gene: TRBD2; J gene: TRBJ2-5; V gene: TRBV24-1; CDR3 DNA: TGTGCCACCAGTGATTTGGGGCTAGCGGGCTTAGAGACCCAGTACTTC; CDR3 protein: CATSDLGLAGLETQYF
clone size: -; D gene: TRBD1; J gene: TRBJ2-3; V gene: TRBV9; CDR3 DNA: TGTGCCAGCAGCGTAACGGGGACAGCGAGCACAGATACGCAGTATTTT; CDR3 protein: CASSVTGTASTDTQYF
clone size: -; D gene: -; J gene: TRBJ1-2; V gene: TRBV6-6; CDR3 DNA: TGTGCCAGCAGTTACTCGCCAGGGAACTATGGCTACACCTTC; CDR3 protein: CASSYSPGNYGYTF
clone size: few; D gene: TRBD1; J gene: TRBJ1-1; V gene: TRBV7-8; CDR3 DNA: TGTGCCAGCAGCCCTAGTTTTTTACAGGGGGCTCGGGACACTGAAGCTTTCTTT; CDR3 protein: CASSPSFLQGARDTEAFF
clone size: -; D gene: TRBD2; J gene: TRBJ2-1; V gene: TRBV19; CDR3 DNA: TGTGCCAGTAGTTCTAGCGGGGGGGCCGTTGAGCAGTTCTTC; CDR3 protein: CASSSSGGAVEQFF
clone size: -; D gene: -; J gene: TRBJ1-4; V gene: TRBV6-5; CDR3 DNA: TGTGCCAGCAGCTCCCAGGGGGAAAAACTGTTTTTT; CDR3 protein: CASSSQGEKLFF
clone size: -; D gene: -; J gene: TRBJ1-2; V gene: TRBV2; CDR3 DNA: TGTGCCAGCAGTGAAGTCTTGACTGAGTATGGCTACACCTTC; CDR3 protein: CASSEVLTEYGYTF
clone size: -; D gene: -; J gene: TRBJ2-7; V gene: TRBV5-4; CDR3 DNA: TGTGCCAGCAGCTTGGTCGCGGAAGGCTACGAGCAGTACTTC; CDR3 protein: CASSLVAEGYEQYF
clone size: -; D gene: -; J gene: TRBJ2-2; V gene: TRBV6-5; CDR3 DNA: TGTGCCAGCACCGACAAGGCGTACACCGGGGAGCTGTTTTTT; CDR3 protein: CASTDKAYTGELFF
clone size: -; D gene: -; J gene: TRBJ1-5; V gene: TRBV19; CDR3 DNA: TGTGCCAGTAACCCGGGGAGGGGAGGGCAGCCCCAGCATTTT; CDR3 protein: CASNPGRGGQPQHF
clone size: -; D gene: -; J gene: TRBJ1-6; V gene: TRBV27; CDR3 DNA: TGTGCCAGCAGTTTCCCCCACAGGGATTCACCCCTCCACTTT; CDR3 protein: CASSFPHRDSPLHF
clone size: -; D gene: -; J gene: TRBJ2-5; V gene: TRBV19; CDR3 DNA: TGTGCCTCAGCTCTAGCTTTGGTAGAGACCCAGTACTTC; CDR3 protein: CASALALVETQYF
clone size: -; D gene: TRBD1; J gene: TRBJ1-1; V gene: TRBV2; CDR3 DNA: TGTGCCAGATCACCGGGACAGGGGAACCATGACACTGAAGCTTTCTTT; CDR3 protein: CARSPGQGNHDTEAFF
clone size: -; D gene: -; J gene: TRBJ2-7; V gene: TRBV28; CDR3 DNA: TGTGCCAGCAGTCCCATCGGTGTATCCTACGAGCAGTACTTC; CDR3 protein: CASSPIGVSYEQYF
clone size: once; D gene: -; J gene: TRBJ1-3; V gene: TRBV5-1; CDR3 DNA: TGCGCCAGCAGCTTGGTTGGGGACATGGGAAACACCATATATTTT; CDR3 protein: CASSLVGDMGNTIYF
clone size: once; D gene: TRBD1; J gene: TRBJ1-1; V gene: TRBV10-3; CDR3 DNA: TGTGCCATCTCTGAGGGGGGCAGGGGGCCTTTCTTT; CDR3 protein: CAISEGGRGPFF
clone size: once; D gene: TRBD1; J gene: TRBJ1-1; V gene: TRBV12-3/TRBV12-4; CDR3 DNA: TGTGCCAGCAGGAGACAGGGGGCGACTGAAGCTTTCTTT; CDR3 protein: CASRRQGATEAFF
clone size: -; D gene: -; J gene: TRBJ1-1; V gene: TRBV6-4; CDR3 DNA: TGTGCCAGCAGTTTCGTCAGGGGCACTGAAGCTTTCTTT; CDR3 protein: CASSFVRGTEAFF
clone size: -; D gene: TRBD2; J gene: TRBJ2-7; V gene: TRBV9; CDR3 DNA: TGTGCCAGCAGCGGAGGTAGCGGGAGCTTTTACGAGCAGTACTTC; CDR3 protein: CASSGGSGSFYEQYF
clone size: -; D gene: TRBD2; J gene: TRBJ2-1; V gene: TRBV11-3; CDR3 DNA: TGTGCCAGCAGCCCCGGACTAGCGATGTCCTACAATGAGCAGTTCTTC; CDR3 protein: CASSPGLAMSYNEQFF
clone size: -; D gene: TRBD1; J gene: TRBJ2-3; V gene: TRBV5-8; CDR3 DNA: TGTGCCAGCAGCAGGGGACAGGGACGACCAGGCACAGATACGCAGTATTTT; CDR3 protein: CASSRGQGRPGTDTQYF
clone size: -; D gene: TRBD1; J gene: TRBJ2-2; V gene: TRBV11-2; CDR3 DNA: TGTGCCAGCAGCTTTGACAGGGGGCCCGGGGAGCTGTTTTTT; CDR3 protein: CASSFDRGPGELFF
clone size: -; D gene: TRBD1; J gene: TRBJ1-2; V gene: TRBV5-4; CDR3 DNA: TGTGCCAGCAGCAGGGGGCAAGGCTATGGCTACACCTTC; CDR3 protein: CASSRGQGYGYTF
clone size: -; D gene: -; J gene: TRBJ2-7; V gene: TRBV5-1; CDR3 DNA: TGCGCCAGCAGCTTGGACGGGAAGTACGGGCAGTACTTC; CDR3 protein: CASSLDGKYGQYF
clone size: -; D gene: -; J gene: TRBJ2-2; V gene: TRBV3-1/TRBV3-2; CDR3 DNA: TGTGCCAGCAGCCTCATTCTCGGACAGAACACCGGGGAGCTGTTTTTT; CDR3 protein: CASSLILGQNTGELFF
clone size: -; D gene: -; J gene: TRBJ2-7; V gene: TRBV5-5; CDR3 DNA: TGTGCCAGCAGCTTGCTTGGGCCCGGATCCTACGAGCAGTACTTC; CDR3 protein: CASSLLGPGSYEQYF
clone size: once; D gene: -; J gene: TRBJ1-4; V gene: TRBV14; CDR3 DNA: TGTGCCAGCAGCCAAGGGGCCCGGGAAAAACTGTTTTTT; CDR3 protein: CASSQGAREKLFF
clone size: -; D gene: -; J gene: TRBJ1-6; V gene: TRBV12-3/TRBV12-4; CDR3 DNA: TGTGCCAGCAGTTTCGGGATGAATTCACCCCTCCACTTT; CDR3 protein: CASSFGMNSPLHF
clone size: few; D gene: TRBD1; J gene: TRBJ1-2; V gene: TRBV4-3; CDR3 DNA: TGCGCCAGCAGCCCTGGGACAGGGACTAACTATGGCTACACCTTC; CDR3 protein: CASSPGTGTNYGYTF
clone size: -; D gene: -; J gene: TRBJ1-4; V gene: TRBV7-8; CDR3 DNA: TGTGCCAGCAGCCCGAGGGTACAGGGTCACGAAAAACTGTTTTTT; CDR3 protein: CASSPRVQGHEKLFF
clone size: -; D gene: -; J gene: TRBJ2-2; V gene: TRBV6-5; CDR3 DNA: TGTGCCAGCCAAGCCAATGCGGCGAACACCGGGGAGCTGTTTTTT; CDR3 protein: CASQANAANTGELFF
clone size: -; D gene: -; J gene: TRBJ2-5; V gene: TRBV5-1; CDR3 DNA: TGCGCCAGCACGGTATGGGCGGGGGCCCAAGAGACCCAGTACTTC; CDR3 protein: CASTVWAGAQETQYF
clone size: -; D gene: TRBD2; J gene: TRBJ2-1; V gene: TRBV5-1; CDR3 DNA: TGCGCCAGCAGCTTGGAGCGGGGGGGCTCCTACAATGAGCAGTTCTTC; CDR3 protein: CASSLERGGSYNEQFF
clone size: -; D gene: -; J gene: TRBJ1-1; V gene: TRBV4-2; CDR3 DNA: TGTGCCAGCAGCCAAGAAAGGGGGGGAACTGAAGCTTTCTTT; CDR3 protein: CASSQERGGTEAFF
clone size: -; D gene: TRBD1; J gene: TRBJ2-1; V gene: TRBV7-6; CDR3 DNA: TGTGCCAGCAGCTTAGCACAGGGGAGTGAGCAGTTCTTC; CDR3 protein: CASSLAQGSEQFF
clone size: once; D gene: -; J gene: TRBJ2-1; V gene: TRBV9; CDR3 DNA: TGTGCCAGCAGCGTGGGTCAGACTAATGAGCAGTTCTTC; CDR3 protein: CASSVGQTNEQFF
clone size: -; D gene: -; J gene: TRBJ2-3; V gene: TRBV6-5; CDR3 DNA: TGTGCCAGCAGTTACTGGGGGCTTGGAGATACGCAGTATTTT; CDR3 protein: CASSYWGLGDTQYF
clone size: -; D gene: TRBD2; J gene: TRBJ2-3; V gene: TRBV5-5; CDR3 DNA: TGTGCCAGCAGCTTGCTGGCGGGAGGGAACACAGATACGCAGTATTTT; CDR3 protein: CASSLLAGGNTDTQYF
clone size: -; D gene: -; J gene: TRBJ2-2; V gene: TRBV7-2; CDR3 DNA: TGTGCCTCCACAGCCGGGGTTCCCGCCGGGGAGCTGTTTTTT; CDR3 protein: CASTAGVPAGELFF
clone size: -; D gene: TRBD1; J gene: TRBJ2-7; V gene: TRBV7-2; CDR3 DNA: TGTGCCAGCAGCTTAGACGGGACAGGGTTCTACGAGCAGTACTTC; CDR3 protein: CASSLDGTGFYEQYF
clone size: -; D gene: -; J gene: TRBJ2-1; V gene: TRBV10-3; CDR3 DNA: TGTGCCATCAGTGAGTCCGGGACTCCAGACAATGAGCAGTTCTTC; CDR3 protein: CAISESGTPDNEQFF
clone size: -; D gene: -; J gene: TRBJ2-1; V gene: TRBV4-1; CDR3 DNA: TGCGCCAGCAGCCTAAGGGGCGGAGAGGAGCAGTTCTTC; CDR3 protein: CASSLRGGEEQFF
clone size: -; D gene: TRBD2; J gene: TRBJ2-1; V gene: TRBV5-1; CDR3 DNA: TGCGCCAGCAGCTTCGCTAGCGGGAGCTCCTACAATGAGCAGTTCTTC; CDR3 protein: CASSFASGSSYNEQFF
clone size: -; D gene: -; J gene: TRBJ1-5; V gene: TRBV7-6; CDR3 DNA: TGTGCCAGCAGCTTAGCGGTAGAGGGCAATCAGCCCCAGCATTTT; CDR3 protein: CASSLAVEGNQPQHF
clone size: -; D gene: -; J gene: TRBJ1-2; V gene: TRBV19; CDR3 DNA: TGTGCCAGTAGTATGTGGACAGCGAGAAACTATGGCTACACCTTC; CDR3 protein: CASSMWTARNYGYTF
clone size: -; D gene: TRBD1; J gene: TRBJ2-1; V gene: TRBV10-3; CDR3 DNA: TGTGCCATCAAGATCGGACAGGGATGGGATGAGCAGTTCTTC; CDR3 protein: CAIKIGQGWDEQFF
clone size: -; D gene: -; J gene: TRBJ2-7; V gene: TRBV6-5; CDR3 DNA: TGTGCCAGCAGGACTAGGACAGGCTCCTACGAGCAGTACTTC; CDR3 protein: CASRTRTGSYEQYF
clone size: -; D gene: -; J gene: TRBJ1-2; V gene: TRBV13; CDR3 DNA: TGTGCCAGCAGCCGTTCCACAGGGTACTACTATGGCTACACCTTC; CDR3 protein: CASSRSTGYYYGYTF
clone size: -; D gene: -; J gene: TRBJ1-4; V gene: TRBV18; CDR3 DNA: TGTGCCAGCTCACAAAGCGTCAATGAAAAACTGTTTTTT; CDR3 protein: CASSQSVNEKLFF
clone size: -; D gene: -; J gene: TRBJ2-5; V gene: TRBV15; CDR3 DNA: TGTGCCACCAGCAGCAGTAAGGAGACCCAGTACTTC; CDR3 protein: CATSSSKETQYF
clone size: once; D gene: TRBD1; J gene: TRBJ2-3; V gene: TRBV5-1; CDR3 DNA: TGCGCCAGCAGCATCGGGACAGGGACAGATACGCAGTATTTT; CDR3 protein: CASSIGTGTDTQYF
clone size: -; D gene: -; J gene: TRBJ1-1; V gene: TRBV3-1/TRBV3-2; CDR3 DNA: TGTGCCAGCAGCTCTCCCCTGGGGGCGGGCACTGAAGCTTTCTTT; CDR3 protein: CASSSPLGAGTEAFF
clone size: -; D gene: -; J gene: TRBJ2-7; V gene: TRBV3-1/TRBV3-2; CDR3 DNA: TGTGCCAGCAGCCCTTACAGGGGGGGCTCCTACGAGCAGTACTTC; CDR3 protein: CASSPYRGGSYEQYF